Given below is one T cell receptor beta chain in context. No antigen is known for it. The sample belongs to a study of OX40 agonist ivuxolimab in advanced cancers. Overall study: Aged about 23 to 80 with a mean of 60 years, they were almost 85% male.

It was autoimmune disease history or systemic immunosuppression that excluded patients. Study results and limitations: Expansion of clones was among the lowest in partial responders at 0.1-3.0 mg/kg.

Generated by immunoSEQ multiplex PCR, the TCRdb table keeps only in-frame clones and is missing some. Of 15,000 to 20,000 clones listed, 90% are singletons. The CDR3 loop spans 13 amino acids. Germline CDR1 MNHEY, CDR2 SVGAGI. V gave up 5 bases and J gave up 0 bases, with 5 bases separating them. The rearrangement uses TRBV6-5 and TRBJ2-1; no definite D call. Sequences were derived from CD4+ or CD8+ T cells sorted from blood, sampled in a trial of the OX40 agonist ivuxolimab. The TCR originated in an adult with an advanced solid tumor such as melanoma, head and neck, liver or kidney cancer. The CDR3 sequence: CASSDTSYNEQFF. DNA of the CDR3: TGTGCCAGCAGTGACACCTCCTACAATGAGCAGTTCTTC.